This T cell receptor (beta chain) was captured by sequencing in a study of blood T cell repertoires in COVID-19. The germline V and J ends were trimmed by 7 bases and 6 bases, with 7 bases remaining between them. The germline gives CDR1 MNHEY, CDR2 SMNVEV (reference sequence). The CDR3 contains 12 residues. The assay was immunoSEQ multiplex PCR, and TCRdb's table has in-frame clones only and misses some. The profile covers about 69,000 clones, with over 70% appearing a single time and 16% taken by the ten largest. The chain carries TRBV27 and TRBJ1-6; D ambiguous. The receptor was isolated from a man aged 55 to 70 with acute or convalescent COVID-19. The sample comprised peripheral blood. The CDR3 reads CASTILNSPLHF. In nucleotides, the CDR3 is TGTGCCAGCACCATACTTAATTCACCCCTCCACTTT.